The 3 T cell receptor beta chains below come from one sample, sequenced in a study of T cells after yellow fever vaccination. MiXCR, applied by TCRdb to the 5' RACE reads, yields one record per CDR3 protein. The table shows approximately 610,000 distinct CDR3 sequences, with less than 20% occurring only once. The sequencing used PBMCs, collected around 5 days after the first yellow fever vaccination. The receptors come from a man aged 18 to 35 who received the YFV17D yellow fever vaccine.

This sequence joins TRBV4-1 and TRBJ2-7; no clear D gene. Trimming stripped 1 base from V and 5 bases from J, with 6 bases between. The CDR3 covers 12 residues. Germline V gene lookup returns CDR1 MGHRA and CDR2 YSYEKL. DNA of the CDR3: TGCGCCAGCAGCCAAGCGGTGGACGAGCAGTACTTC. This encodes CASSQAVDEQYF.

This clonotype was recorded a few times. The chain carries TRBV4-1 and TRBJ2-1; 14 nucleotides line up with TRBD2. This CDR3 is 14 amino acids long. Germline CDR1 MGHRA, CDR2 YSYEKL. The V gene end was trimmed by 4 bases and the J gene end by 13 bases; junction bases not matched to a gene: 6. The CDR3 DNA reads TGCGCCAGCAGCCCCGGACTAGCGGGGGGTCCACAGTTCTTC. This gives the protein CASSPGLAGGPQFF.

The J gene is TRBJ2-1, the V gene TRBV2; TRBD2 agrees at 7 bases. This CDR3 comprises 14 residues. V gave up 11 bases and J gave up 8 bases; unmatched junction bases: 15. CDR1 SNHLY and CDR2 FYNNEI come from the germline V gene. The CDR3 region has the DNA TGTGCCGGCCCCAGGGACGGGGGGAGAGATGAGCAGTTCTTC. It is translated as CAGPRDGGRDEQFF.